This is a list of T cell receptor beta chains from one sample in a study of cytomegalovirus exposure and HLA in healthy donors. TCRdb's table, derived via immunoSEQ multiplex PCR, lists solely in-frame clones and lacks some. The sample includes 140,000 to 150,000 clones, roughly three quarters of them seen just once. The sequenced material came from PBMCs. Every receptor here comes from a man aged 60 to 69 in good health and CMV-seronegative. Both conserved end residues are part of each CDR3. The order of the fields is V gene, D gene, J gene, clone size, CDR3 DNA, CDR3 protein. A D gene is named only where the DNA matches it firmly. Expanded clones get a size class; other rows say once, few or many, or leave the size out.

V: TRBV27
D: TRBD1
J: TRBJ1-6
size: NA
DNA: TGTGCCAGCAGTTTACTACCGGGACAGGGGGCTTCCTATAATTCACCCCTCCACTTT
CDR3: CASSLLPGQGASYNSPLHF

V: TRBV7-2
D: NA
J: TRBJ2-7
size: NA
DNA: TGTGCCAGCAGCTCACCGCGGGACTCCATCTCCACCTACGAGCAGTACTTC
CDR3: CASSSPRDSISTYEQYF

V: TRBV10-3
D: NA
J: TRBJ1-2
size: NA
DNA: TGTGCCATCAAGGGGGAGGGGGCTAACTATGGCTACACCTTC
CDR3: CAIKGEGANYGYTF

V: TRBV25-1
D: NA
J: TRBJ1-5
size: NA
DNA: TGTGCCAGCAGTGACACAGGGAAGTTGGATCAGCCCCAGCATTTT
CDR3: CASSDTGKLDQPQHF

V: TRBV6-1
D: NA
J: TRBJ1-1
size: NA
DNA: TGTGCCAGCAGGCCCCCGGGGGGGGGCCGCACTGAAGCTTTCTTT
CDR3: CASRPPGGGRTEAFF

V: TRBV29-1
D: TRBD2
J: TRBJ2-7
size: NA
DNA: TGCAGCGTGGTAGGACTAGGACCTTACGAGCAGTACTTC
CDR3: CSVVGLGPYEQYF

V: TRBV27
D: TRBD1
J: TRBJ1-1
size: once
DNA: TGTGCCAGCAGTCACCGGACAGGGGCGAGGGATACTGAAGCTTTCTTT
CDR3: CASSHRTGARDTEAFF

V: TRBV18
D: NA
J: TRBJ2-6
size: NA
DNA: TGTGCCAGCTGCGACATGGCTCTTCACTCTGGGGCCAACGTCCTGACTTTC
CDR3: CASCDMALHSGANVLTF

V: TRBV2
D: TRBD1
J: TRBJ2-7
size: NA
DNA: TGTGCCAGCAGTGAAGATTTCGCAGGACAGGGGTACTCCTACGAGCAGTACTTC
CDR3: CASSEDFAGQGYSYEQYF

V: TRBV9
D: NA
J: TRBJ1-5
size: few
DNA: TGTGCCAGCAGCGTAGATCCTTACAATCAGCCCCAGCATTTT
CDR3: CASSVDPYNQPQHF

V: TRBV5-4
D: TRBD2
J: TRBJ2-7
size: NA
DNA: TGTGCCAGCAGCCTATCCGGGAGGCAGGGTTACGAGCAGTACTTC
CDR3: CASSLSGRQGYEQYF

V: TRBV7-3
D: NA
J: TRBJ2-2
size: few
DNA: TGTGCCAGCAGCTCCACAGGGCGGGTGGGCACCGGGGAGCTGTTTTTT
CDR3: CASSSTGRVGTGELFF

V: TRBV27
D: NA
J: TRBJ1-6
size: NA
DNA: TGTGCCAGCAGTTTATATGCGGCGTTGGGTTCACCCCTCCACTTT
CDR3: CASSLYAALGSPLHF

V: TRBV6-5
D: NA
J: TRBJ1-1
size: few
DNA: TGTGCCAGCAGTTCTCCAGCGGGGGCCACTGAAGCTTTCTTT
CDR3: CASSSPAGATEAFF

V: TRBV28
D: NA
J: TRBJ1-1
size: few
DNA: TGTGCCAGCCGCCGGGGATTTTCTGAAGCTTTCTTT
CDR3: CASRRGFSEAFF

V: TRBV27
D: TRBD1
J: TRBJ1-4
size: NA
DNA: TGTGCCAGCAGTACCGTCCCGGGACAGGGCGTAGCTGAAAAACTGTTTTTT
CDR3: CASSTVPGQGVAEKLFF

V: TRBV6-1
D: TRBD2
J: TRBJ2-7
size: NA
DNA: TGTGCCACATCGGCTAGCGGGGCCCTCGGCGAGCAGTACTTC
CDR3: CATSASGALGEQYF

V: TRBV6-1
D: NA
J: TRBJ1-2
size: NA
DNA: TGTGCCAGCAGTGAAGCAATAGGGCAGGGTTATGGCTACACCTTC
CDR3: CASSEAIGQGYGYTF

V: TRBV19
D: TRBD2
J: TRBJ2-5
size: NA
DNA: TGTGCCAGTAGTCCCGGGACTAGCGGGGCCATTTGGTACCAAGAGACCCAGTACTTC
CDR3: CASSPGTSGAIWYQETQYF

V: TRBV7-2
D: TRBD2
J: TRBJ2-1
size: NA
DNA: TGTGCCAGCAGCTCCCGGACTAGCGCCTACAATGAGCAGTTCTTC
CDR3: CASSSRTSAYNEQFF

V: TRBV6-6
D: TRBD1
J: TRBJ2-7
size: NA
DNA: TGTGCCAGCAGTTACTCGAAAACCGGGACAGGGAGTGAGCAGTACTTC
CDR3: CASSYSKTGTGSEQYF

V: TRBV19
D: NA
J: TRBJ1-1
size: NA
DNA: TGTGCCAGTAGTATAGGCCCGACAGGACTGAACACTGAAGCTTTCTTT
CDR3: CASSIGPTGLNTEAFF

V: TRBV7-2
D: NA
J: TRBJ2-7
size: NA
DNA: TGTGCCAGCAGCTCAACCGGAGGAGGGGCTCCCGAGCAGTACTTC
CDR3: CASSSTGGGAPEQYF

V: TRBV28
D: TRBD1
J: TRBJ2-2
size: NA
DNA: TGTGCCATCCGAACAGGGGACACCGGGGAGCTGTTTTTT
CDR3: CAIRTGDTGELFF

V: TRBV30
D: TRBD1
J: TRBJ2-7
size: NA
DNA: TGTGCCTGGATCTTAACAGGGGGCGAGCCCTACGAGCAGTACTTC
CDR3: CAWILTGGEPYEQYF

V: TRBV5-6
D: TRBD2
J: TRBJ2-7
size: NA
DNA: TGTGCCAGCAGCATTGGGACTAGCGGATACGAGCAGTACTTC
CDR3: CASSIGTSGYEQYF

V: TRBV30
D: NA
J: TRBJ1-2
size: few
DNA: TGTGCCTGCCACCCGACCTCGGGGGGCTACACCTTC
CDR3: CACHPTSGGYTF

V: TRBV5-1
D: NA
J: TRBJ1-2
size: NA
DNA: TGCGCCAGCAGCACCGGACAGTTAGATGGCTACACCTTC
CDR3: CASSTGQLDGYTF

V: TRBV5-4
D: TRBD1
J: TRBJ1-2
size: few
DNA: TGTGCCAGCAGCTTGCCCTCCTGGGGCAGGGGGCAGTATGACTACACCTTC
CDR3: CASSLPSWGRGQYDYTF

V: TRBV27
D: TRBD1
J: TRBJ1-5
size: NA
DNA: TGTGCCAGCAGTCCGCGGCGGATGCAGGGGGCTAGCAATCAGCCCCAGCATTTT
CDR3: CASSPRRMQGASNQPQHF

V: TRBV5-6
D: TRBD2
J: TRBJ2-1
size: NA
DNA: TGTGCCAGCAGCTTGGTGCTAGCGGGGCCCTCCTACAATGAGCAGTTCTTC
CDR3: CASSLVLAGPSYNEQFF

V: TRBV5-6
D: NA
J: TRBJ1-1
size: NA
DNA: TGTGCCAGCAGCTTTAGTCACCCGAACACTGAAGCTTTCTTT
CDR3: CASSFSHPNTEAFF

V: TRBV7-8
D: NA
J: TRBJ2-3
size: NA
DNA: TGTGCCAGCAGCTTAGTGTCTGGAGGCCCAGATACGCAGTATTTT
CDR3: CASSLVSGGPDTQYF

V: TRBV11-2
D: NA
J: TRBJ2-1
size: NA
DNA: TGTGCCGGCAGCTTAATCGGGAGCAATGAGCAGTTCTTC
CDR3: CAGSLIGSNEQFF

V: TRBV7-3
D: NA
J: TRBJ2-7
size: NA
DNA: TGTGCCAGCAGCTTAAACCGGGGCTACGAGCAGTACTTC
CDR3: CASSLNRGYEQYF

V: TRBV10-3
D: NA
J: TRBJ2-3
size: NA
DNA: TGTGCCATCAGTGATGCAGGGATTTTGGATACGCAGTATTTT
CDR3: CAISDAGILDTQYF

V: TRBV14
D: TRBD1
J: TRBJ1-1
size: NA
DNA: TGTGCCAGCAGTCATGGACAGGGCCCCGTTAGCACTGAAGCTTTCTTT
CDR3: CASSHGQGPVSTEAFF

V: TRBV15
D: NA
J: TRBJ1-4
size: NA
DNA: TGTGCCACCAGCAGAGACGAACCCGGGAATGAAAAACTGTTTTTT
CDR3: CATSRDEPGNEKLFF

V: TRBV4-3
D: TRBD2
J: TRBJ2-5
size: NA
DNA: TGCGCCAGCAGCCAAGATCTTGCGGGAGGGCCGTGGGAGACCCAGTACTTC
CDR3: CASSQDLAGGPWETQYF

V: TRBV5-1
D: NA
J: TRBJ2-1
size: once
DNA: TGCGCCAGCAGCTCTATGACAGGAGAGAATGAGCAGTTCTTC
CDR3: CASSSMTGENEQFF

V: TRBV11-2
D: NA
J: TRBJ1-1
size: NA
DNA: TGTGCCAGCAGCTTACAGGGGCCCACTGAAGCTTTCTTT
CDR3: CASSLQGPTEAFF

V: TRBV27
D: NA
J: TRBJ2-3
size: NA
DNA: TGTGCCAGCAGTACTCGGGAAGCCGATACGCAGTATTTT
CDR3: CASSTREADTQYF

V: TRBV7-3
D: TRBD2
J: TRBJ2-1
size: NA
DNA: TGTGCCAGCAGTCCGGGACTAGCGGGAGTGGGTGAGCAGTTCTTC
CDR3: CASSPGLAGVGEQFF

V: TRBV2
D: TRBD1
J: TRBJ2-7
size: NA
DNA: TGTGCCAGCAGTGAAGATGGACAGGGGAGGAACTTC
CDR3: CASSEDGQGRNF

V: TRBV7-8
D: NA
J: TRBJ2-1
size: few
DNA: TGTGCCAGCAGCTTAGATTTCGTGACTAGAGGAATCAGCTCCTACAATGAGCAGTTCTTC
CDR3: CASSLDFVTRGISSYNEQFF

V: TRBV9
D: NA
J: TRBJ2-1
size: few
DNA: TGTGCCAGCAGCGTAGGGTGGGCCACCAATGAGCAGTTCTTC
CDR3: CASSVGWATNEQFF

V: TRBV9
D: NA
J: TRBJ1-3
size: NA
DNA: TGTGCGAGTGAAGGGGCTGGAAACACCATATATTTT
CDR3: CASEGAGNTIYF

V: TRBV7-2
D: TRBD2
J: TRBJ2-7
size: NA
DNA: TGTGCCAGCAGCCAGACTAGCGGGTTAAGGGTCGAGCAGTACTTC
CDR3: CASSQTSGLRVEQYF

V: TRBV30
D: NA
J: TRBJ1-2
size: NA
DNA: TGTGCCTGGAAATACAGGGCTGGCTACACCTTC
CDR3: CAWKYRAGYTF

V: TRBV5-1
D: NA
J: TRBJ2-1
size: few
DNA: TGCGCCACCCGCCCAGCGGGAACTAGGGGGGTTGAGCAGTTCTTC
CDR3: CATRPAGTRGVEQFF

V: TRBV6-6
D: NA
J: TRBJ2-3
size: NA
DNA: TGTGCCAGCAGTTTGAGACCCGGGGGGCCCACAGATACGCAGTATTTT
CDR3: CASSLRPGGPTDTQYF

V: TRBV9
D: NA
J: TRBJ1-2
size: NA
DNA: TGTGCCAGCAGCGTGGCGGCGGGCAAGGGCGGCTACACCTTC
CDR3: CASSVAAGKGGYTF

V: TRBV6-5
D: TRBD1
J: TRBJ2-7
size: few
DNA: TGTGCCAGCAGTTACTCTCGAGGGGTCGGACAGGGGTACTTC
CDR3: CASSYSRGVGQGYF